This T cell receptor beta chain was identified in a study of blood T cell repertoires in COVID-19. In the study overall: Samples came from the United States, Italy and Spain, spanning acute and convalescent COVID-19. T cells, B-cell-depleted T cells, or PBMCs supplied cDNA or gDNA.

How the authors handled the data: Counts of nucleated cells, estimated from reference gene primer amplification, were obtained. Profiling relied on immunoSEQ multiplex PCR, and the TCRdb table lists in-frame clones only, not all of them. That table is the source of V, J and clone size, and D and trimming were worked out from the DNA. The sample holds approximately 150,000 clones, about 85% seen once. Germline V lookup: CDR1 LGHDT, CDR2 YNNKEL (reference sequence). CDR3 length equals 11 residues. Trimming left V 5 bases short and J 11 bases short, with 10 bases between. V and J are TRBV3-1 (or the pseudogene TRBV3-2) and TRBJ2-1; no clear D gene. Sequenced input: peripheral blood. This clonotype originated in a human donor with acute or convalescent COVID-19. The donor label of this sample is uncertain. The DNA of the CDR3 is TGTGCCAGCAGCTCCCGGGTGCAGCAGTTCTTC. It specifies CASSSRVQQFF.